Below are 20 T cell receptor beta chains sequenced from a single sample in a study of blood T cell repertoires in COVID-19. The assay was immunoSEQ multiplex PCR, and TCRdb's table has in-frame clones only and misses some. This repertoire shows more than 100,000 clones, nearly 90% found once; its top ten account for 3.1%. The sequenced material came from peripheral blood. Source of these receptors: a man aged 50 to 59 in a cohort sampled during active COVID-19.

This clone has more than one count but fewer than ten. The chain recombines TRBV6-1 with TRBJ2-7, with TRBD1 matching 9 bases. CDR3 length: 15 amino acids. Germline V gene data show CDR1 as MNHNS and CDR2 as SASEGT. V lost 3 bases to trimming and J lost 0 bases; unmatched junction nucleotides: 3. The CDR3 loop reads CASSEGTGISYEQYV. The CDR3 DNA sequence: TGTGCCAGCAGTGAGGGGACAGGGATCTCCTACGAGCAGTACGTC.

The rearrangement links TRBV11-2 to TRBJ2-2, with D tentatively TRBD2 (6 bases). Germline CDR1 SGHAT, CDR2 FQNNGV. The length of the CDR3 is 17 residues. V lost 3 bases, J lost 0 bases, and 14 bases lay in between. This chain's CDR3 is CASSFTLRRANTGELFF. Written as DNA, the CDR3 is TGTGCCAGCAGCTTTACACTTCGGAGGGCGAACACCGGGGAGCTGTTTTTT.

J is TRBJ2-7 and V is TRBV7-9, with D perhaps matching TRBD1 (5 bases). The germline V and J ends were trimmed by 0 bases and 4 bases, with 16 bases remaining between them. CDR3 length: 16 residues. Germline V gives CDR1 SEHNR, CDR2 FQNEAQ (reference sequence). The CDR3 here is CASSLAGSRDSYEQYF. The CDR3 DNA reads TGTGCCAGCAGCTTAGCGGGCTCCAGGGATTCTTACGAGCAGTACTTC.

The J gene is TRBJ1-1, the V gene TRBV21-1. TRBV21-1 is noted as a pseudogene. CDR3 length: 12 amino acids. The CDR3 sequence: CASSKRGTEAFF. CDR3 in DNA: TGTGCCAGCAGCAAACGGGGCACTGAAGCTTTCTTT.

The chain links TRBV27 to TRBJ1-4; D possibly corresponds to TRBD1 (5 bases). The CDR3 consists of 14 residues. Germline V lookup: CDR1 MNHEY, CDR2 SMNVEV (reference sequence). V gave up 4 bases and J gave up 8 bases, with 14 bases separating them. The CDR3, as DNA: TGTGCCAGCAGTTCAGTCAGGGCCCTGGAAAAACTGTTTTTT. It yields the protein CASSSVRALEKLFF.

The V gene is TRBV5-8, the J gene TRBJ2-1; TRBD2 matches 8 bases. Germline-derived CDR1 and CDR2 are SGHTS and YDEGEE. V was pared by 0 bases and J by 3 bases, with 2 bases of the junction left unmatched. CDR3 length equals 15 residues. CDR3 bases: TGTGCCAGCAGCTTGGCGGGAGGGATCTACAATGAGCAGTTCTTC. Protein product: CASSLAGGIYNEQFF.

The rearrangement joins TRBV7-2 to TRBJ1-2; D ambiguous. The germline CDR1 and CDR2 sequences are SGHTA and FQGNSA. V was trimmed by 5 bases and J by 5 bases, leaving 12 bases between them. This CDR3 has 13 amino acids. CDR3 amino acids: CASSETNRYGYTF. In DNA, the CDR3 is TGTGCCAGCAGCGAGACAAATCGGTATGGCTACACCTTC.

The DNA of the CDR3 is TGTGCCAGCAGTAAGGGACTAGCGGGGAACCAAGAGACCCAGTACTTC. It codes for CASSKGLAGNQETQYF. The genes are TRBV2 and TRBJ2-5, with 13 bases matching TRBD2. The V gene end was trimmed by 5 bases and the J gene end by 0 bases; junction bases not matched to a gene: 3. The CDR3 sequence is 16 residues long. Per the germline V gene, CDR1 is SNHLY and CDR2 is FYNNEI.

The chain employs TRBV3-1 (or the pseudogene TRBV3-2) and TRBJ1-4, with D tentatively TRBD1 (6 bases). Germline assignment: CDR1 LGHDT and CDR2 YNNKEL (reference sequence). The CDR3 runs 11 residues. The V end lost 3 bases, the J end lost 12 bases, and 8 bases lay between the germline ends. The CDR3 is CASSQGAQLFF. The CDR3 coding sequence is TGTGCCAGCAGCCAGGGGGCACAACTGTTTTTT.

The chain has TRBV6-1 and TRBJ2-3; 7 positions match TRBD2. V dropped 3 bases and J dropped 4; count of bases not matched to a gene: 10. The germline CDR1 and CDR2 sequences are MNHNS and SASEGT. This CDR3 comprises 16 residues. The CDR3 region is CASSDRPGGRADTQYF. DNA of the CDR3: TGTGCCAGCAGTGACAGACCGGGGGGTAGGGCAGATACGCAGTATTTT.

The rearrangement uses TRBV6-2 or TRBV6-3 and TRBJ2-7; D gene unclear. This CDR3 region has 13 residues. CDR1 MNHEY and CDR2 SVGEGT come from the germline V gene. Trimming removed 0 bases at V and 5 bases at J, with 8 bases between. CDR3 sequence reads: CASSYSKSNEQYV. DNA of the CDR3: TGTGCCAGCAGTTACTCGAAATCTAACGAGCAGTACGTC.

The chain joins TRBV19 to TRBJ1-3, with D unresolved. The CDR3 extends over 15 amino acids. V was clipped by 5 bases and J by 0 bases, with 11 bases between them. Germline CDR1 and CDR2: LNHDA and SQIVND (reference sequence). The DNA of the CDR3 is TGTGCCAGTAGTTCGACCGCTAGCTCTGGAAACACCATATATTTT. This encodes CASSSTASSGNTIYF.

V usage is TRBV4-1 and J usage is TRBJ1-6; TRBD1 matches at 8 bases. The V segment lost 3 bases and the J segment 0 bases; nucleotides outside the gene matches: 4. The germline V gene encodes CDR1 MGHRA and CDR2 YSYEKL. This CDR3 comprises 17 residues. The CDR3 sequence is CASSQGQVSSYNSPLHF. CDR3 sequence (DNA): TGCGCCAGCAGCCAGGGACAGGTCAGCTCCTATAATTCACCCCTCCACTTT.

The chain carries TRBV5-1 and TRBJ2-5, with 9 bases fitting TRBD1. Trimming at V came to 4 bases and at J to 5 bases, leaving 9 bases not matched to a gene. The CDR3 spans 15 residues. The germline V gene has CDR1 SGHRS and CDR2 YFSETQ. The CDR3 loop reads CASSLAGTGTETQYF. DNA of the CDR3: TGCGCCAGCAGCCTCGCCGGGACAGGGACGGAGACCCAGTACTTC.

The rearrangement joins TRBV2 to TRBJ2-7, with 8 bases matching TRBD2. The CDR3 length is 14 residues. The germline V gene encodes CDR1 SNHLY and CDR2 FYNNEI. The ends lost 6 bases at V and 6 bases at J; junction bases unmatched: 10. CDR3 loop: CASSPPSTSAEQYF. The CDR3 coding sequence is TGTGCCAGCAGCCCCCCATCGACTAGCGCCGAGCAGTACTTC.

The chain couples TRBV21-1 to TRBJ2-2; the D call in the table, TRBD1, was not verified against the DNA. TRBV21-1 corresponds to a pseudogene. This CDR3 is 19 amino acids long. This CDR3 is CASSKGGTPTRRSTGELFF. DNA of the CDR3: TGTGCCAGCAGCAAAGGGGGGACACCTACACGTCGGTCCACCGGGGAGCTGTTTTTT.

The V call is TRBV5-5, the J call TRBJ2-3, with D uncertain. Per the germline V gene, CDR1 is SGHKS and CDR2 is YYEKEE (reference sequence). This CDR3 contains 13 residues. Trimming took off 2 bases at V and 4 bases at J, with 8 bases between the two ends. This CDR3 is CASSLSVPDTQYF. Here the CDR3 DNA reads TGTGCCAGCAGCTTATCCGTCCCAGATACGCAGTATTTT.

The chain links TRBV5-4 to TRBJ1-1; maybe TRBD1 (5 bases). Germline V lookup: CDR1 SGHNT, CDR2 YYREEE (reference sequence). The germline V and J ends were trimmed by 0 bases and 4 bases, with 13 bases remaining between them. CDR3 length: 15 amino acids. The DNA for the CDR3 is TGTGCCAGCAGCTTGGCTAGTTCAGGGCCCACTGAAGCTTTCTTT. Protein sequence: CASSLASSGPTEAFF.

The CDR3 spells CASSDFGGGYTF. Written as DNA, the CDR3 is TGTGCCAGCAGCGATTTTGGGGGCGGCTACACCTTC. The chain carries TRBV9 and TRBJ1-2, with D possibly being TRBD1 (6 bases). The CDR3 loop spans 12 amino acids. With 3 bases removed from V and 8 bases from J, the gap between germline ends came to 11 bases. Germline lookup yields CDR1 SGDLS and CDR2 YYNGEE.

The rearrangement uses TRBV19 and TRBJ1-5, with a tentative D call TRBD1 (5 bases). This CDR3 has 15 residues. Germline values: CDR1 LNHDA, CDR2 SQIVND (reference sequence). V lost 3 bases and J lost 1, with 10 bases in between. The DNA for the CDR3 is TGTGCCAGTAGTATTGGGGGAGGGAGCAATCAGCCCCAGCATTTT. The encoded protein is CASSIGGGSNQPQHF.